Below are 13 T cell receptor beta chains sequenced from a single sample in a study of blood T cells in healthy people across ages. The use of a sample-barcoded 5' primer and a J-beta primer mix characterized a second PCR of about 6 to 12 cycles. TCRdb fed the 5' RACE reads into MiXCR, producing one record per CDR3 protein. The repertoire consists of roughly 2 million distinct CDR3 sequences, with just under 50% occurring once and the leading ten covering around 2.1%. Sequencing input: blood. Every receptor here comes from a woman aged 40 to 50 in good health.

This clonotype was counted only a few times. The chain couples TRBV20-1 to TRBJ2-6; D may match TRBD1 or TRBD2 (6 bases each). V shed 2 bases and J shed 1 base, with 12 bases lying between them. Germline loops: CDR1 DFQATT, CDR2 SNEGSKA (reference sequence). The CDR3 contains 16 residues. CDR3 in amino acids: CSARLRGVSGANVLTF. CDR3 coding DNA: TGCAGTGCTAGATTGAGGGGGGTGTCTGGGGCCAACGTCCTGACTTTC.

In its sample, this clonotype was seen a few times. The chain joins TRBV20-1 to TRBJ1-6; perhaps TRBD1 as D (5 bases). Germline CDR1 DFQATT, CDR2 SNEGSKA (reference sequence). Trimming took 3 bases from V and 8 from J, leaving 11 bases between them. This CDR3 has 13 amino acids. The DNA for the CDR3 is TGCAGTGCTAGTCGGGACGGGGATTCACCCCTCCACTTT. It encodes CSASRDGDSPLHF.

This clonotype has more than one count but fewer than ten. The chain combines TRBV7-9 with TRBJ2-1, with 15 bases matching TRBD2. This CDR3 is built from 17 residues. Germline V gene sequence: CDR1 SEHNR, CDR2 FQNEAQ (reference sequence). The trim removed 5 bases at V and 9 bases at J, leaving 11 bases unmatched. Here the CDR3 reads CASSTGLAGGHLGEQFF. The CDR3 DNA sequence: TGTGCCAGCAGCACCGGACTAGCGGGGGGGCACCTGGGTGAGCAGTTCTTC.

This chain uses TRBV4-2 with TRBJ2-5, with TRBD2 matching 7 bases. The J call may be wrong; the DNA end is better matched by TRBJ2-7. CDR1 and CDR2 from the germline V gene are LGHNA and YNFKEQ. The CDR3 covers 14 residues. CDR3 nucleotides: TGTGCCAGCAGCCAAGGGTACGGGGAGGGCGAGCAGTACTTC. Translating gives CASSQGYGEGEQYF.

This clonotype has just a few counts. The V and J genes are TRBV20-1 and TRBJ2-7, with 7 bases aligning to TRBD1. Germline V gene data show CDR1 as DFQATT and CDR2 as SNEGSKA (reference sequence). The CDR3 length is 16 residues. V trimming: 0 bases; J trimming: 1 base; junction bases outside the gene matches: 9. The CDR3 sequence: CSARDLVRGFSYEQYF. DNA for the CDR3: TGCAGTGCTAGAGATCTTGTCAGGGGGTTTTCCTACGAGCAGTACTTC.

Here the CDR3 DNA reads TGCACCAGCAGCCAAAGGGCGCGACTAGCGACGGATACGCAGTATTTT. Translated: CTSSQRARLATDTQYF. This chain uses TRBV1 with TRBJ2-3; the D call TRBD1 from the table was never checked on the DNA. TRBV1 is labeled a pseudogene. The CDR3 is 16 residues long.

The chain combines TRBV20-1 with TRBJ2-5; perhaps TRBD2 as D (6 bases). This CDR3 region has 14 residues. Trimming removed 3 bases at V and 0 bases at J, with 11 bases between. The germline gives CDR1 DFQATT, CDR2 SNEGSKA (reference sequence). The DNA for the CDR3 is TGCAGTGCTAGCGAGCGGGTCCACCAAGAGACCCAGTACTTC. Its translation is CSASERVHQETQYF.

As regards this clonotype: The junction does not match germline at one end; this may be a read error. The chain has TRBV15 and TRBJ2-3, with D uncertain. The CDR3 is 15 amino acids. Germline V gene sequence: CDR1 LNHNV, CDR2 YYDKDF (reference sequence). Here the CDR3 reads CATSRDAAGSDMQYF. The CDR3 DNA follows: TGTGCCACCAGCAGAGATGCGGCCGGATCAGATATGCAGTATTTT. Looking up the rest from reference TRBV15 and TRBJ2-3 gives the full variable domain: DAMVIQNPRYQVTQFGKPVTLSCSQTLNHNVMYWYQQKSSQAPKLLFHYYDKDFNNEADTPDNFQSRRPNTSFCFLDIRSPGLGDTAMYLCATSRDAAGSDMQYFGPGTRLTVL.

The CDR3 protein is CASSAIGGTTDTQYF. The CDR3 region has the DNA TGTGCCAGCAGCGCCATCGGGGGTACCACAGATACGCAGTATTTT. The chain has TRBV7-3 and TRBJ2-3; the D gene is possibly TRBD2 (6 bases). With 5 bases removed from V and 2 bases from J, the gap between germline ends came to 14 bases. The CDR3 has 15 residues. Germline V lookup: CDR1 SGHTA, CDR2 FQGTGA.

With regard to this clonotype: The junction departs from germline at one end; a sequencing error may be responsible. The V and J genes are TRBV15 and TRBJ2-1; D possibly corresponds to TRBD2 (5 bases). Looked up from germline, CDR1 is LNHNV and CDR2 is YYDKDF (reference sequence). CDR3 length: 18 amino acids. Written as DNA, the CDR3 is TGTGCCACCAGCAGAGATCTCGATCCGGACTTGGGTTACAATGAGCGGTTCTTC. This sequence encodes CATSRDLDPDLGYNERFF.

Only a few counts were recorded for this clonotype. The chain couples TRBV29-1 to TRBJ1-2, with 11 bases aligning to TRBD1. V lost 2 bases to trimming and J lost 5 bases; unmatched junction nucleotides: 7. Germline CDR1 and CDR2: SQVTM and ANQGSEA. This CDR3 has 15 residues. Here the CDR3 DNA reads TGCAGCGTTGAACAAGGACAGGGGGCGCGTTATGGCTACACCTTC. Translating gives CSVEQGQGARYGYTF.

The CDR3, as DNA: TGCAGTGCTAATAACCTGGACAGGCCTAACTACGAGCAGTACTTC. Protein: CSANNLDRPNYEQYF. J is TRBJ2-7 and V is TRBV20-1; 7 bases fit TRBD1. The CDR3 is 15 amino acids. With V trimmed by 4 bases and J by 3 bases, 12 bases remained unmatched. Germline loops: CDR1 DFQATT, CDR2 SNEGSKA (reference sequence).

V and J are TRBV6-2 or TRBV6-3 and TRBJ2-4; D perhaps matches TRBD2 (5 bases). Trimming stripped 5 bases from V and 0 bases from J, with 17 bases between. The V gene's germline CDR1 is MNHEY and CDR2 SVGEGT. The CDR3 spans 17 residues. The CDR3 DNA reads TGTGCCAGCAGTCGGGATTCCCGAATTCTAGCCAAAAACATTCAGTACTTC. Translation gives CASSRDSRILAKNIQYF.